A selection of T cell receptor beta chains follows, all from one sample in a study of beta chain features in type 1 diabetes. The protocol was immunoSEQ multiplex PCR, while the TCRdb copy is restricted to in-frame clones and leaves out a portion. Of 600,000 to 750,000 clones listed, approximately 13% are singletons. The sample was naive CD4+ T cells from blood. The receptor source for this set is a man aged 25-45 years with type 1 diabetes. The conserved cysteine and the conserved F or W are not part of the CDR3 here. Where a row states a size, it is once, few, many or the class of an expanded clone; other rows omit it.

V	J	size	length	CDR3
TRBV7-2	TRBJ1-1	few	10	ASSLDTGVAF
TRBV5-1	TRBJ2-1	NA	13	ASSPGTASYNEQF
TRBV7-2	TRBJ2-3	NA	14	ASSSIGGDWADTQY
TRBV7-2	TRBJ1-2	NA	14	ASSLGRSVTNYGYT
TRBV9	TRBJ2-3	few	16	ASSAGTSGGASTDTQY
TRBV19	TRBJ1-5	NA	12	ASRTGTSGQPQH
TRBV7-9	TRBJ2-6	NA	13	ASSFYFPSTNVLT
TRBV28	TRBJ2-1	many	12	ASSPAGVGHEQF
TRBV27	TRBJ1-5	few	14	ASSSGTGATNQPQH
TRBV30	TRBJ2-2	NA	13	AWRPAGFNTGELF